Following are 20 T cell receptor beta chains from one sample sequenced in a study of shared clonotypes between healthy human individuals. The naive CD8 fraction comprised CD45RO-negative cells positively selected for CCR7 and excluded terminally differentiated effector memory CD45RA+ cells. Sequencing was performed with immunoSEQ multiplex PCR; in TCRdb, only in-frame clones are kept and a portion is missing. This sample has about 2.1 million clones; approximately 92% occur once, and the top ten carry under 2%. The sequencing input was naive CD8+ T cells from PBMCs. The receptors were sampled from a man aged 18-30 years in good health. Some clones in this sample may be carry-over from other donors' samples.

This rearrangement joins TRBV28 to TRBJ1-2; D not certain. The CDR3 is 16 residues long. Deletions cut 5 bases from V and 3 bases from J, with 19 bases between. Per germline, CDR1 MDHEN and CDR2 SYDVKM. Here the CDR3 DNA reads TGTGCCAGCAGTCGAAGGACCCGGCCAAGCCACTATGGCTACACCTTC. Translated: CASSRRTRPSHYGYTF.

This clone was recorded only once. The V and J genes are TRBV9 and TRBJ1-2; D not certain. The germline gives CDR1 SGDLS, CDR2 YYNGEE. Trimming took off 4 bases at V and 0 bases at J, with 28 bases between the two ends. The CDR3 spans 20 residues. CDR3 in DNA: TGTGCCAGCAGCTGGCCCGCAACCCAGGACCGAGGCCGAGCTAACTATGGCTACACCTTC. It is translated as CASSWPATQDRGRANYGYTF. Complete variable domain (other parts from reference TRBV9 and TRBJ1-2): DSGVTQTPKHLITATGQRVTLRCSPRSGDLSVYWYQQSLDQGLQFLIQYYNGEERAKGNILERFSAQQFPDLHSELNLSSLELGDSALYFCASSWPATQDRGRANYGYTFGSGTRLTVV.

V is TRBV27 and J is TRBJ2-1; the D is unclear. The V end was cut by 8 bases, the J end by 2 bases, with 4 bases between. The CDR3 totals 11 residues. The V gene's germline CDR1 is MNHEY and CDR2 SMNVEV (reference sequence). The CDR3: CASGAYNEQFF. CDR3 in DNA: TGTGCCAGCGGAGCCTACAATGAGCAGTTCTTC.

V is TRBV2 and J is TRBJ1-5; 7 nucleotides line up with TRBD1. Germline trimming cut 1 base from V and 7 bases from J; bases unmatched to any gene: 4. Per the germline V gene, CDR1 is SNHLY and CDR2 is FYNNEI. The CDR3 covers 14 residues. The CDR3: CASSEGQGGQPQHF. The CDR3 nucleotides are TGTGCCAGCAGTGAAGGACAGGGTGGACAGCCCCAGCATTTT.

Concerning this clone itself: This sample also contains other DNA sequences that code for the same CDR3. This chain joins TRBV7-9 and TRBJ2-7; D not certain. The CDR3 sequence is 12 residues long. Germline CDR1 and CDR2: SEHNR and FQNEAQ (reference sequence). Trimming took off 5 bases at V and 4 bases at J, with 9 bases between the two ends. CDR3 protein: CASSDRTYEQYF. Written as DNA, the CDR3 is TGTGCCAGCAGCGACCGTACGTACGAGCAGTACTTC.

The chain has TRBV25-1 and TRBJ2-2, with a tentative D call TRBD1 (6 bases). With 6 bases removed from V and 7 bases from J, the gap between germline ends came to 6 bases. Germline V gene lookup returns CDR1 MGHDK and CDR2 SYGVNS. The CDR3 runs 11 residues. The CDR3 bases are TGTGCCAGCAGGACAGGCGGGGAGCTGTTTTTT. Amino acids: CASRTGGELFF.

The table lists this clone with a few counts. V and J are TRBV30 and TRBJ1-2, with D maybe TRBD1 (6 bases). V dropped 1 base and J dropped 4 bases, with 7 bases sitting between them. The CDR3 has 12 residues. Germline CDR1 reads GTSNPN; CDR2 reads SVGIG (reference sequence). CDR3 residues: CAWSAGVYGYTF. The CDR3 DNA reads TGTGCCTGGAGTGCAGGGGTCTATGGCTACACCTTC. Full variable domain (remainder filled in from reference TRBV30 and TRBJ1-2): SQTIHQWPATLVQPVGSPLSLECTVEGTSNPNLYWYRQAAGRGLQLLFYSVGIGQISSEVPQNLSASRPQDRQFILSSKKLLLSDSGFYLCAWSAGVYGYTFGSGTRLTVV.

The chain uses TRBV4-1 and TRBJ2-7; weak D call: TRBD2 (6 bases). This CDR3 contains 15 residues. Per germline, CDR1 MGHRA and CDR2 YSYEKL. V gave up 1 base and J gave up 4 bases, with 14 bases separating them. CDR3: CASSQASLEGYEQYF. In DNA, the CDR3 is TGCGCCAGCAGCCAAGCAAGCTTGGAGGGGTACGAGCAGTACTTC.

This chain uses TRBV7-3 with TRBJ2-3; the D gene is possibly TRBD2 (6 bases). Germline values: CDR1 SGHTA, CDR2 FQGTGA. V gave up 2 bases and J gave up 1 base, with 16 bases separating them. The CDR3 contains 17 residues. CDR3 loop: CASSLLGGTVGTDTQYF. DNA for the CDR3: TGTGCCAGCAGCTTACTGGGGGGAACGGTGGGCACAGATACGCAGTATTTT.

This clone was observed a handful of times. The V gene is TRBV2, the J gene TRBJ2-7; D is perhaps TRBD2 (7 bases). V dropped 2 bases and J dropped 7 bases, with 18 bases sitting between them. CDR1 and CDR2 from the germline V gene are SNHLY and FYNNEI. The CDR3 runs 15 residues. The CDR3 spells CASSEWGGAGKEQYF. Here the CDR3 DNA reads TGTGCCAGCAGTGAATGGGGGGGCGCAGGTAAAGAGCAGTACTTC.

This clone appeared a single time. The V call is TRBV15, the J call TRBJ1-2; 7 bases agree with TRBD1. The CDR3 consists of 18 residues. Germline trimming cut 2 bases from V and 3 bases from J; bases unmatched to any gene: 15. CDR1 and CDR2 from the germline V gene are LNHNV and YYDKDF (reference sequence). The CDR3 sequence is CATSRTDIGQERHYGYTF. CDR3 bases: TGTGCCACCAGCAGAACAGACATTGGACAGGAGAGACACTATGGCTACACCTTC.

The chain combines TRBV27 with TRBJ2-2; D assignment may be TRBD1 or TRBD2 (6 bases each). The CDR3 is 17 residues long. CDR1 MNHEY and CDR2 SMNVEV come from the germline V gene (reference sequence). Trimming shortened V by 8 bases and J by 6 bases, and 25 bases separated the two germline ends. The CDR3 DNA sequence: TGTGCCAGCGCCCCCGTGGGGGGCATCTTTCATTCCGGGGAGCTGTTTTTT. It encodes CASAPVGGIFHSGELFF.

This chain uses TRBV9 with TRBJ2-7; D is tentatively TRBD1 or TRBD2 (5 bases each). There are 15 residues in the CDR3. Per the germline V gene, CDR1 is SGDLS and CDR2 is YYNGEE. Trimming pared 2 bases from V and 6 bases from J, leaving 18 bases between. The CDR3 DNA reads as TGTGCCAGCAGCGTGACCGGGACGCTGTTCTCCGAGCAGTACTTC. As protein: CASSVTGTLFSEQYF.

The genes are TRBV19 and TRBJ1-1, with 7 bases lining up with TRBD1. The CDR3 is 15 residues long. The germline V gene has CDR1 LNHDA and CDR2 SQIVND (reference sequence). V gave up 6 bases and J gave up 8 bases; unmatched junction bases: 15. The CDR3 coding sequence is TGTGCCAGTAGACAAGTGGAGACAGGGTTAGTGGAAGCTTTCTTT. This codes for CASRQVETGLVEAFF.

The chain joins TRBV11-1 to TRBJ2-5; 12 nucleotides line up with TRBD2. This CDR3 has 15 amino acids. V trimming: 5 bases; J trimming: 1 base; junction bases outside the gene matches: 2. Germline CDR1 and CDR2: SGHAT and FQDESV (reference sequence). The CDR3 spells CASSQGLAGQETQYF. Here the CDR3 DNA reads TGTGCCAGCAGCCAGGGACTAGCGGGCCAAGAGACCCAGTACTTC.

The chain carries TRBV7-9 and TRBJ1-5; D is unclear. The CDR3 is 13 residues long. Trimming took off 1 base at V and 6 bases at J, with 7 bases between the two ends. CDR1 and CDR2 (germline): SEHNR, FQNEAQ (reference sequence). CDR3 DNA: TGTGCCAGCAGCTTAGGTTATGGTCAGCCCCAGCATTTT. This sequence encodes CASSLGYGQPQHF.

The chain carries TRBV6-4 and TRBJ2-1, with D unresolved. The CDR3 length is 14 residues. Germline V CDR1 and CDR2: MRHNA, SNTAGT. The ends were cut back, 4 bases at V and 0 bases at J, with 7 bases in the middle. The CDR3 spells CASSVASSYNEQFF. The DNA of the CDR3 is TGTGCCAGCAGTGTCGCTAGCTCCTACAATGAGCAGTTCTTC.

The genes are TRBV7-9 and TRBJ2-2, with D perhaps matching TRBD2 (5 bases). The germline V gene encodes CDR1 SEHNR and CDR2 FQNEAQ (reference sequence). The CDR3 runs 15 residues. Trimming removed 7 bases at V and 5 bases at J, with 17 bases between. This CDR3 is CASIQLGSTTGELFF. The CDR3 DNA reads as TGTGCCAGCATCCAATTAGGGAGTACTACCGGGGAGCTGTTTTTT.

The chain combines TRBV9 with TRBJ2-3, with 11 nucleotides matching TRBD2. The CDR3 length is 18 residues. V was clipped by 0 bases and J by 2 bases; unmatched bases: 8. Germline V gene data show CDR1 as SGDLS and CDR2 as YYNGEE. The CDR3 is CASSVGDSGRAYTDTQYF. In nucleotides, the CDR3 is TGTGCCAGCAGCGTAGGTGATAGCGGGAGGGCTTACACAGATACGCAGTATTTT.

V and J are TRBV10-2 and TRBJ2-6; D gene ambiguous. This CDR3 has 16 residues. V was clipped by 6 bases and J by 0 bases, with 12 bases between them. Per germline, CDR1 WSHSY and CDR2 SAAADI. CDR3 DNA sequence: TGCGCCAGCAGATCCAATGCTGACTCTGGGGCCAACGTCCTGACTTTC. It encodes CASRSNADSGANVLTF.